The T cell receptor (beta chain) under discussion was sequenced for a study of blood T cell repertoires in COVID-19. Study-level background: PBMCs, B-cell-depleted T cells, or T cells provided the cDNA or gDNA that made up the material.

The CDR3 spans 12 residues. CDR1 MNHEY and CDR2 SVGAGI come from the germline V gene. Between the trimmed V and J ends, which lost 9 bases and 4 bases, there was a span of 13 bases. Study processing details: Scientists estimated how many nucleated cells there were by amplifying reference gene primers. Data came from immunoSEQ multiplex PCR; TCRdb stores just in-frame clones and leaves some out. The V and J calls and the clone size are those of that table, but D and trimming were determined from the DNA. The table includes some 86,000 clones, around 93% detected once. Sequencing was done on a sample of peripheral blood. The sequence derives from a human donor with active COVID-19. The donor label of this sample is uncertain. The rearrangement joins TRBV6-5 to TRBJ2-7, with D perhaps matching TRBD2 (6 bases). In DNA form, the CDR3 reads TGTGCCAGTTGGATCGGGGGATACGAGCAGTACTTC. It yields the protein CASWIGGYEQYF.